Shown below are 18 T cell receptor beta chains from a single sample sequenced in a study of blood T cell repertoires in COVID-19. TCRdb's table, derived via immunoSEQ multiplex PCR, lists solely in-frame clones and lacks some. This sample has more than 300,000 clones; 83% occur once, and the top ten carry 1% to 1.5%. Sequencing was done on a sample of peripheral blood. Every receptor here comes from a woman in her forties or fifties with acute or convalescent COVID-19.

The gene calls are TRBV6-2 or TRBV6-3 and TRBJ2-3; 7 positions match TRBD2. Unmatched junction bases numbered 7, after V lost 6 bases and J lost 4 bases. Per the germline V gene, CDR1 is MNHEY and CDR2 is SVGEGT. CDR3 length: 14 amino acids. The CDR3 DNA reads as TGTGCCAGCAGGCCTGCGGGGGAGGCAGATACGCAGTATTTT. Translated, it gives CASRPAGEADTQYF.

This chain uses TRBV7-2 with TRBJ1-3; D is undetermined. The CDR3 runs 12 residues. Per germline, CDR1 SGHTA and CDR2 FQGNSA. Trimming cost V 5 bases and J 4 bases, with 6 bases left between them. CDR3 amino acids: CASSVYGNTIYF. CDR3 sequence (DNA): TGTGCCAGCAGCGTCTACGGAAACACCATATATTTT.

V is TRBV7-3 and J is TRBJ2-2; 7 bases agree with TRBD1. The germline CDR1 and CDR2 sequences are SGHTA and FQGTGA. J lost 1 base, V lost 5 bases, and 4 bases had no gene match. The CDR3 runs 15 residues. The DNA for the CDR3 is TGTGCCAGCAGCCCGGACAGGCTGAACACCGGGGAGCTGTTTTTT. As protein: CASSPDRLNTGELFF.

This sequence joins TRBV30 and TRBJ2-5; D might be TRBD2 (5 bases). Per germline, CDR1 GTSNPN and CDR2 SVGIG (reference sequence). The CDR3 spans 15 residues. With 3 bases removed from V and 0 bases from J, the gap between germline ends came to 14 bases. CDR3 nucleotide sequence: TGTGCCTGGAGGGCGCTAGCACAGAACCAAGAGACCCAGTACTTC. Amino acids: CAWRALAQNQETQYF.

The chain employs TRBV5-5 and TRBJ1-1, with D tentatively TRBD1 (6 bases). V lost 4 bases and J 1 base, leaving 14 bases between the germline ends. The germline V gene has CDR1 SGHKS and CDR2 YYEKEE (reference sequence). The CDR3 length is 15 residues. The CDR3 coding sequence is TGTGCCAGCAGCCGGGTGGGGGCCCAGAACACTGAAGCTTTCTTT. This translates into CASSRVGAQNTEAFF.

V gene TRBV3-1 (or the pseudogene TRBV3-2) combines with J gene TRBJ1-6; a weak D match, TRBD1 (5 bases). Per germline, CDR1 LGHDT and CDR2 YNNKEL (reference sequence). V was shortened by 1 base and J by 7 bases, with 17 bases between the two germline ends. The CDR3 runs to 17 residues. This CDR3 reads CASSQGNQGRRNSPLHF. The DNA for the CDR3 is TGTGCCAGCAGCCAAGGGAACCAGGGTCGGCGGAATTCACCCCTCCACTTT.

This chain connects TRBV12-3 or TRBV12-4 to TRBJ1-2; TRBD1 agrees at 7 bases. V trimming: 6 bases; J trimming: 8 bases; junction bases outside the gene matches: 9. CDR3 length: 13 residues. The CDR3 loop is CASSMGQTQGYTF. Written as DNA, the CDR3 is TGTGCCAGCAGCATGGGACAGACCCAGGGCTACACCTTC.

This clone came up a few times. This chain joins TRBV9 and TRBJ2-2; D possibly corresponds to TRBD1 (6 bases). CDR1 SGDLS and CDR2 YYNGEE come from the germline V gene. CDR3 length: 15 residues. Trimming removed 0 bases from V and 5 bases from J, with 11 bases in between. The CDR3 sequence: CASSVDRDWTGELFF. The CDR3 DNA reads TGTGCCAGCAGCGTAGACAGGGATTGGACCGGGGAGCTGTTTTTT. The whole variable domain, remainder taken from reference TRBV9 and TRBJ2-2, is DSGVTQTPKHLITATGQRVTLRCSPRSGDLSVYWYQQSLDQGLQFLIQYYNGEERAKGNILERFSAQQFPDLHSELNLSSLELGDSALYFCASSVDRDWTGELFFGEGSRLTVL.

V gene TRBV25-1 combines with J gene TRBJ1-4, with 11 bases identical to TRBD1. The CDR3 is 15 residues long. Trimming cost V 4 bases and J 7 bases; bases outside gene matches: 5. Germline CDR1 is MGHDK and CDR2 is SYGVNS. The DNA for the CDR3 is TGTGCCAGCAGTGCTACCGGGACAGGGGGTGAAAAACTGTTTTTT. Its translation: CASSATGTGGEKLFF.

The rearrangement links TRBV1 to TRBJ2-5; the table's D call, TRBD1, was not checked against the DNA. TRBV1 is a pseudogene locus. The CDR3 has 12 residues. The CDR3 region has the DNA TGCACCAGCAGCCCACCAGGGGGTGCCCAGTACTTC. Translating gives CTSSPPGGAQYF.

The V and J genes are TRBV6-1 and TRBJ2-5; 8 bases match TRBD1. Germline lookup yields CDR1 MNHNS and CDR2 SASEGT. The ends lost 3 bases at V and 4 bases at J; junction bases unmatched: 4. The length of the CDR3 is 14 residues. DNA for the CDR3: TGTGCCAGCAGTGACAGGGGGCTTGGAGAGACCCAGTACTTC. Its protein is CASSDRGLGETQYF.

The chain recombines TRBV6-6 with TRBJ2-6, with a tentative D call TRBD2 (5 bases). Germline V gene data show CDR1 as MNHNY and CDR2 as SVGAGI (reference sequence). The CDR3 contains 17 residues. Trimming took off 5 bases at V and 0 bases at J, with 14 bases between the two ends. The CDR3: CASSPGVELSGANVLTF. CDR3 DNA: TGTGCCAGCAGTCCCGGGGTAGAGCTCTCTGGGGCCAACGTCCTGACTTTC.

The CDR3 coding sequence is TGCGCCAGCAGCCCAGAAACTCCCGGGACAGGGAGTACGCAGTATTTT. This encodes CASSPETPGTGSTQYF. The V call is TRBV5-1, the J call TRBJ2-3; 9 positions match TRBD1. The germline V gene has CDR1 SGHRS and CDR2 YFSETQ. There are 16 residues in the CDR3. J was trimmed by 8 bases and V by 4 bases; bases with no gene match: 14.

V and J are TRBV30 and TRBJ1-5; TRBD1 aligns across 7 bases. V gave up 2 bases and J gave up 6 bases; unmatched junction bases: 4. The CDR3 is 13 amino acids. Germline lookup yields CDR1 GTSNPN and CDR2 SVGIG (reference sequence). Here the CDR3 reads CAWSRDRVQPQHF. The CDR3 nucleotides read TGTGCCTGGAGTCGAGACAGGGTTCAGCCCCAGCATTTT.

This rearrangement joins TRBV19 to TRBJ1-5; 7 positions agree with TRBD1. The CDR3 loop spans 14 amino acids. V trimming: 6 bases; J trimming: 5 bases; junction bases outside the gene matches: 7. From germline, CDR1 is LNHDA and CDR2 SQIVND (reference sequence). CDR3 sequence reads: CASSPMTGYQPQHF. The DNA of the CDR3 is TGTGCCAGTAGCCCAATGACAGGGTATCAGCCCCAGCATTTT.

The chain carries TRBV4-3 and TRBJ1-4, with TRBD1 as a possible D gene (5 bases). V gave up 2 bases and J gave up 2 bases, with 9 bases separating them. Germline V gene lookup returns CDR1 LGHNA and CDR2 YSLEER. CDR3 length: 15 amino acids. CDR3 bases: TGCGCCAGCAGCCAACAGGGCCGGACTAATGAAAAACTGTTTTTT. Translated: CASSQQGRTNEKLFF.

The rearrangement links TRBV5-6 to TRBJ2-1; 10 nucleotides match TRBD2. Germline-derived CDR1 and CDR2 are SGHDT and YYEEEE. The CDR3 is 15 amino acids. The trim removed 3 bases at V and 1 base at J, leaving 1 base unmatched. CDR3 nucleotide sequence: TGTGCCAGCAGCTCGACTAGCGGGTCCTACAATGAGCAGTTCTTC. Its protein product is CASSSTSGSYNEQFF.

V usage is TRBV30 and J usage is TRBJ2-7; TRBD2 might be the D (6 bases). V lost 5 bases and J 2 bases, leaving 13 bases between the germline ends. CDR1 is GTSNPN, CDR2 SVGIG, per germline (reference sequence). This CDR3 is built from 13 residues. CDR3 sequence: CAWGVAGTYEQYF. The DNA for the CDR3 is TGTGCCTGGGGAGTGGCGGGGACCTACGAGCAGTACTTC.